The clone carrying this T cell receptor beta chain was seen repeatedly, ten times or more. This sample is drawn from a study of T cells in Graves' hyperthyroidism and ophthalmopathy. TCR beta CDR3 sequences were amplified from RNA transcripts. HTBI primers drove first-round RT-PCR of the TCR CDR3. Via MiXCR, TCRdb re-called the multiplex PCR reads, giving one row per CDR3 protein. The repertoire consists of around 600,000 distinct CDR3 sequences, with less than 20% occurring once and the leading ten covering 6.5% to 8%. Each diagnosis drew on symptoms, thyroxine, TRAb, thyroid ultrasound and orbital computed tomography findings. Looked up from germline, CDR1 is GTSNPN and CDR2 is SVGIG (reference sequence). The CDR3 runs 13 residues. Trimming removed 0 bases at V and 3 bases at J, with 9 bases between.

This sequence joins TRBV30 and TRBJ2-7; D unclear. The sequenced sample consisted of blood. This sequence was found in a woman between 25 and 40 years old with Graves' hyperthyroidism. This CDR3 reads CAWSVLQYYEQYF. In DNA, the CDR3 is TGTGCCTGGAGTGTACTGCAATACTACGAGCAGTACTTC.